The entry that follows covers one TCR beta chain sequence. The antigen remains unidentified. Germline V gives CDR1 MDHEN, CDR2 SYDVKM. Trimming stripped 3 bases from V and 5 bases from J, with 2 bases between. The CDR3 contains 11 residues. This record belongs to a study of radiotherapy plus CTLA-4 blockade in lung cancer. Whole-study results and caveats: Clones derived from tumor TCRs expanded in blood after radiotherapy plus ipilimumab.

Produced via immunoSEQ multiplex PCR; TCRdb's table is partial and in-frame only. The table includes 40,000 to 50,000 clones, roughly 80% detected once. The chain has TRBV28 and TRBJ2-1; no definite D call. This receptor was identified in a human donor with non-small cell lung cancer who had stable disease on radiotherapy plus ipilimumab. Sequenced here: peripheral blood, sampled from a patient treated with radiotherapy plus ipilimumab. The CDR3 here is CASSFNNEQFF. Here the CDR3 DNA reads TGTGCCAGCAGTTTCAACAATGAGCAGTTCTTC.